This TCR beta chain derives from a study of sequential checkpoint blockade in melanoma. Sequencing used immunoSEQ multiplex PCR; TCRdb keeps in-frame clones, though not all of them. The sample carries about 29,000 clones, 70% to 80% recorded once. Noted treatment: randomized to nivolumab then ipilimumab (arm A) or the reverse (arm B). No patient had prior DNA-damaging chemotherapy. From germline, CDR1 is LNHDA and CDR2 SQIVND (reference sequence). V dropped 3 bases and J dropped 0; count of bases not matched to a gene: 5. This CDR3 contains 17 residues. In this sample, this clone is medium-sized. The chain joins TRBV19 to TRBJ2-7; 13 positions match TRBD2. The receptor comes from a human donor with melanoma. The sample here was CD8+ T cells sorted from blood (inferred from file names), taken from a patient given nivolumab and ipilimumab in sequence. The CDR3 reads CASSIGTSGMTSYEQYF. In nucleotides, the CDR3 is TGTGCCAGTAGTATCGGGACTAGCGGGATGACCTCCTACGAGCAGTACTTC.